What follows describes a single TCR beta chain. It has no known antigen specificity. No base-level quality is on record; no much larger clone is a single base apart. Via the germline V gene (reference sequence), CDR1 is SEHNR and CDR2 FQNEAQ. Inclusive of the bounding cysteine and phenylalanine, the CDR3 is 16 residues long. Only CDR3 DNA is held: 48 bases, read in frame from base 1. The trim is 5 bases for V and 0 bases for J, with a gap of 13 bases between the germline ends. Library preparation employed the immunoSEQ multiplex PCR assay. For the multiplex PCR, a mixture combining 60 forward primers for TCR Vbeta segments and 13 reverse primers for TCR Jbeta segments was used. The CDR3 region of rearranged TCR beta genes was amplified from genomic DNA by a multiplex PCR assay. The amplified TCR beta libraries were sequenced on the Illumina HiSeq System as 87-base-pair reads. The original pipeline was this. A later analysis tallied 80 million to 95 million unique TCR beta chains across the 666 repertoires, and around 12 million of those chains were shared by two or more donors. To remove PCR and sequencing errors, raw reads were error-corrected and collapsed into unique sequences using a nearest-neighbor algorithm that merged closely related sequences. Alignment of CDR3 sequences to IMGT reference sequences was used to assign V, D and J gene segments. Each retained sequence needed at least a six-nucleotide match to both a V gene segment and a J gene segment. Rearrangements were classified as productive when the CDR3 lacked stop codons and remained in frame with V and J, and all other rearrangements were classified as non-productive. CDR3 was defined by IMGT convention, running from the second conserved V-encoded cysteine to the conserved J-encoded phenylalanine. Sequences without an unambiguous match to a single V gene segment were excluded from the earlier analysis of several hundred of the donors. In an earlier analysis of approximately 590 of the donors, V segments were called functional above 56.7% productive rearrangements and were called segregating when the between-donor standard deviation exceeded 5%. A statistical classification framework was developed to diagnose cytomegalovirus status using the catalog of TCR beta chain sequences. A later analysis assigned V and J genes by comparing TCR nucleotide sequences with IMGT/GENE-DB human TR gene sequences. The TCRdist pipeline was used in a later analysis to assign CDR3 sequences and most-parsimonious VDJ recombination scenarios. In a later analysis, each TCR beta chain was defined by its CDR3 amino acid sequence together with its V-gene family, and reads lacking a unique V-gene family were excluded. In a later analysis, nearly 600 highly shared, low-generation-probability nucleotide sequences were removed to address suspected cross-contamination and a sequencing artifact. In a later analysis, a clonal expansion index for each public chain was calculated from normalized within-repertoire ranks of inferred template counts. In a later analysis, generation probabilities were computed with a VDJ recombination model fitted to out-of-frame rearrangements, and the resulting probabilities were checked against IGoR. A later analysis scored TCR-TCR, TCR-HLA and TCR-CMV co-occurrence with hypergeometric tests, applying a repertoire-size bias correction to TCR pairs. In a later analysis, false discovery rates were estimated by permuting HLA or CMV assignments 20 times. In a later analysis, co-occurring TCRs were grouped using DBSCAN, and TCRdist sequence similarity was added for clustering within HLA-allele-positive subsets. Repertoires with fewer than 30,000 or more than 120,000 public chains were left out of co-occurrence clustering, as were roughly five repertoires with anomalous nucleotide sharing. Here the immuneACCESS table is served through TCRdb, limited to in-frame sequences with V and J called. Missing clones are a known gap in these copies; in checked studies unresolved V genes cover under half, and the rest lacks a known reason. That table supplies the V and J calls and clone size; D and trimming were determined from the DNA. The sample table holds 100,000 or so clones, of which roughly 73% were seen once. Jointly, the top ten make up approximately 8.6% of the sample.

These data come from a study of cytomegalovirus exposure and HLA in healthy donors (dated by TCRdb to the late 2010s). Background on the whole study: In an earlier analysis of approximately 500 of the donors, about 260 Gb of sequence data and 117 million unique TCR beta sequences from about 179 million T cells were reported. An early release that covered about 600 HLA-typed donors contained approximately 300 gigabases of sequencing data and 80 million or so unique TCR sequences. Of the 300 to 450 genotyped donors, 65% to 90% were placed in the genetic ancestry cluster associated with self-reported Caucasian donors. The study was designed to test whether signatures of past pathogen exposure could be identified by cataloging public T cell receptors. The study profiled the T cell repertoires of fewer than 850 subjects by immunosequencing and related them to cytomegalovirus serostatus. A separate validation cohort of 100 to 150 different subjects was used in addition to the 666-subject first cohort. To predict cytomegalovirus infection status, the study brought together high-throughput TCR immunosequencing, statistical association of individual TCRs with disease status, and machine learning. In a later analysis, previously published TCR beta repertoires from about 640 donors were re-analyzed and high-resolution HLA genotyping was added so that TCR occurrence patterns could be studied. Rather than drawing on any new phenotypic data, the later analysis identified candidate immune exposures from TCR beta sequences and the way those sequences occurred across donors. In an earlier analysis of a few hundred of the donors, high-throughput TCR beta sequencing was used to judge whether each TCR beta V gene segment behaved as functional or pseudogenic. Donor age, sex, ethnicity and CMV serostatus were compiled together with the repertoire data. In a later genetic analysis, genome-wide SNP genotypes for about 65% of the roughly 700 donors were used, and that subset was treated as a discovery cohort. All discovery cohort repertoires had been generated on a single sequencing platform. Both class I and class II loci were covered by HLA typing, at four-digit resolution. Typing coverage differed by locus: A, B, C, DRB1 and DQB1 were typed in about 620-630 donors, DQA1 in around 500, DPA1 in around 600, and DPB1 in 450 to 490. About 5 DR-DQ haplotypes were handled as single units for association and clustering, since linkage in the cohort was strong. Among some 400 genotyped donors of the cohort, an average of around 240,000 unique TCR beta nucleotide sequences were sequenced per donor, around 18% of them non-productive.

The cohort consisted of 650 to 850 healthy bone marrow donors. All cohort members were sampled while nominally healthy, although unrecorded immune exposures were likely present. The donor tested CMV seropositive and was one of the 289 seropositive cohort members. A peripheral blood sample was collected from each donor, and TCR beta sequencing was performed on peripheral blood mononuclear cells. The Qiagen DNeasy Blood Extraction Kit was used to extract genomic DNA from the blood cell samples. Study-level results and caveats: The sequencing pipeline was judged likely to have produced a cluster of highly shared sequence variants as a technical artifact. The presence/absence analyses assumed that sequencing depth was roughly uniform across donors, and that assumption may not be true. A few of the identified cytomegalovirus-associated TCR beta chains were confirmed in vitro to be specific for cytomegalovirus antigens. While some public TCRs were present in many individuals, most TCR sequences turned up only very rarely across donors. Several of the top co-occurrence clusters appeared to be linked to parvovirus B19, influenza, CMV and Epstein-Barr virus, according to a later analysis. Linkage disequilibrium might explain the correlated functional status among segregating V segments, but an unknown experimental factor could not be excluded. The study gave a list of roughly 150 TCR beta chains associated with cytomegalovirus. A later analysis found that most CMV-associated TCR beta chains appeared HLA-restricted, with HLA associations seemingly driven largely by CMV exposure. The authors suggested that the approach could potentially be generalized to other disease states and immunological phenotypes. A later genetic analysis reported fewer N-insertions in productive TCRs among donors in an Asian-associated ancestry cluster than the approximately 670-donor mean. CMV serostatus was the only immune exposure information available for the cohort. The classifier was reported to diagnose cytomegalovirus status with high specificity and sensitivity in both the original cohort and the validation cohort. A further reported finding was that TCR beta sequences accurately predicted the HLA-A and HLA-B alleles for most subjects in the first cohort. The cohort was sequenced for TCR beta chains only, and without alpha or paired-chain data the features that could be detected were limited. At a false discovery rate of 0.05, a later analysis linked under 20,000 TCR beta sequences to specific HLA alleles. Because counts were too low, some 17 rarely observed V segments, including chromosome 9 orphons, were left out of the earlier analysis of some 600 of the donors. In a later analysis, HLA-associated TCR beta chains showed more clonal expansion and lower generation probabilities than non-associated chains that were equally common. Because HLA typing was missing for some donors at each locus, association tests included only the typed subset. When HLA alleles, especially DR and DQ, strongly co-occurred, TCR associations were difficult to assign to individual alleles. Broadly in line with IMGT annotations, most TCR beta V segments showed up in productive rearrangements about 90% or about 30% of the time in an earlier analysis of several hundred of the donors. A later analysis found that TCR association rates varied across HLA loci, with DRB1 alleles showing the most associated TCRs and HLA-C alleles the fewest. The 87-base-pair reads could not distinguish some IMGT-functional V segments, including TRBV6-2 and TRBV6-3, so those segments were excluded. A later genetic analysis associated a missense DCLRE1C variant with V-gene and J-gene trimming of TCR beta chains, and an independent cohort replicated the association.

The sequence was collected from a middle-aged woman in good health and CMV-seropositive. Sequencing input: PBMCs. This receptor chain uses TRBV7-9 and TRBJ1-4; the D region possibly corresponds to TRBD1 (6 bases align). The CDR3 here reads CASSTRQAATNEKLFF. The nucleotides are TGTGCCAGCAGCACCAGACAGGCCGCAACTAATGAAAAACTGTTTTTT.